This T cell receptor beta chain was found in a study of blood T cell repertoires in COVID-19. Study summary: Sites in the United States, Italy and Spain provided acute and convalescent COVID-19 samples. The analysed material was cDNA or gDNA that came from T cells, B-cell-depleted T cells, or PBMCs.

V gave up 4 bases and J gave up 3 bases; unmatched junction bases: 7. Germline CDR1 SGHDT, CDR2 YYEEEE. CDR3 size: 16 residues. Authors' analysis steps: Cell counts per sample came from amplifying reference gene primers. Profiling relied on immunoSEQ multiplex PCR, and the TCRdb table lists in-frame clones only, not all of them. V and J calls and clone size follow that table, whereas D and trimming were derived from the DNA. The sample consists of 350,000 or so clones, more than 75% of them appearing once. This clone is a singleton in its sample. In Seattle, patients joined the study during active infection and were tracked longitudinally.

What was sequenced was peripheral blood. This clonotype originated in a woman younger than 45 with COVID-19, enrolled during active disease. This sequence joins TRBV5-6 and TRBJ2-1; 10 nucleotides line up with TRBD1. The CDR3 sequence: CASSPTGTGVYNEQFF. CDR3 DNA: TGTGCCAGCAGCCCCACCGGGACAGGGGTCTACAATGAGCAGTTCTTC.